This passage covers 11 T cell receptor beta chains from one sample sequenced in a study of T-cell reconstitution after alpha-beta-depleted transplantation in children. A library of TCRbeta sequences, prepared with unique molecular identifiers, was generated. TCRdb re-analysed the PCR reads in MiXCR, keeping a single row per CDR3 protein. The sample records 300,000 to 350,000 distinct CDR3 sequences, more than 20% being singletons. The source material was PBMCs, mostly from graft donor cells, sampled 180 days after TCRalphabeta/CD19-depleted stem cell transplant. Receptors originate from a male patient younger than 18 who had a stem cell transplant for acute lymphoblastic leukemia, so the T cells may come from the graft donor.

The rearrangement joins TRBV6-1 to TRBJ2-1; possible D gene TRBD2, 6 bases. Looked up from germline, CDR1 is MNHNS and CDR2 is SASEGT. Trimming left V 6 bases short and J 5 bases short, with 17 bases between. The CDR3 consists of 15 residues. The CDR3 DNA sequence: TGTGCCAGCAGACTATCGGGACTGTGGGACAATGAGCAGTTCTTC. Translated, it gives CASRLSGLWDNEQFF.

This clonotype was seen a handful of times. The V call is TRBV5-6, the J call TRBJ1-2; D not certain. Per the germline V gene, CDR1 is SGHDT and CDR2 is YYEEEE. The CDR3 extends over 13 amino acids. Trimming stripped 0 bases from V and 4 bases from J, with 7 bases between. This CDR3 reads CASSLVTFYGYTF. DNA of the CDR3: TGTGCCAGCAGCTTGGTTACCTTCTATGGCTACACCTTC.

This chain links TRBV5-6 with TRBJ1-1; possible D gene TRBD1, 6 bases. Per the germline V gene, CDR1 is SGHDT and CDR2 is YYEEEE. V was cut by 4 bases and J by 2 bases, with 12 bases left in between. This CDR3 contains 14 residues. CDR3 amino acids: CASSAGEGNTEAFF. As DNA, the CDR3 is TGTGCCAGCAGCGCAGGGGAAGGAAACACTGAAGCTTTCTTT.

This clonotype was observed a few times. CDR3 residues: CASSPFLVLVSGEQFF. In DNA form, the CDR3 reads TGTGCCAGCAGCCCCTTTCTGGTCCTTGTTTCCGGTGAGCAGTTCTTC. This chain links TRBV7-7 with TRBJ2-1; D uncertain. Per germline, CDR1 SSHAT and CDR2 FNYEAQ (reference sequence). V shed 5 bases and J shed 9 bases, with 23 bases lying between them. CDR3 size: 16 residues.

This clonotype came up a few times. The rearrangement links TRBV3-1 to TRBJ2-7, with 15 bases identical to TRBD2. Trimming cost V 0 bases and J 3 bases; bases outside gene matches: 3. Germline V gene sequence: CDR1 LGHDT, CDR2 YNNKEL (reference sequence). The CDR3 has 17 amino acids. The CDR3 here is CASSQEGLAGGDYEQYF. CDR3 coding DNA: TGTGCCAGCAGCCAAGAGGGACTAGCGGGAGGTGACTACGAGCAGTACTTC.

This clonotype showed up just a few times. Here the CDR3 DNA reads TGTGCCAGCAGCGTAGGCCGAACACTAGGTCCTGCTGGGGCCAACGTCCTGACTTTC. This gives the protein CASSVGRTLGPAGANVLTF. The V gene is TRBV9, the J gene TRBJ2-6, with D maybe TRBD2 (5 bases). Germline V gene sequence: CDR1 SGDLS, CDR2 YYNGEE. The CDR3 totals 19 residues. V lost 0 bases, J lost 2 bases, and 18 bases lay in between.

The table lists this clonotype with a few counts. V and J are TRBV11-1 and TRBJ2-5, with a possible D match to TRBD2 (6 bases). Per the germline V gene, CDR1 is SGHAT and CDR2 is FQDESV (reference sequence). The CDR3 loop spans 16 amino acids. Trimming pared 7 bases from V and 2 bases from J, leaving 20 bases between. CDR3 amino acids: CASNLPRLGHQETQYF. The CDR3 DNA sequence: TGTGCCAGCAACCTACCCAGACTAGGGCATCAAGAGACCCAGTACTTC.

The chain has TRBV2 and TRBJ2-7; either TRBD1 or TRBD2 may supply D (5 bases each). CDR3 length: 15 residues. V shed 2 bases and J shed 2 bases, with 13 bases lying between them. Germline V gene data show CDR1 as SNHLY and CDR2 as FYNNEI. The CDR3 bases are TGTGCCAGCAGTGAACTGTTTGGGACCGCCTACGAGCAGTACTTC. This translates into CASSELFGTAYEQYF. Complete variable domain (other parts from reference TRBV2 and TRBJ2-7): EPEVTQTPSHQVTQMGQEVILRCVPISNHLYFYWYRQILGQKVEFLVSFYNNEISEKSEIFDDQFSVERPDGSNFTLKIRSTKLEDSAMYFCASSELFGTAYEQYFGPGTRLTVT.

This clonotype has just a few counts. The V gene is TRBV19, the J gene TRBJ2-2; D is unresolved. Per the germline V gene, CDR1 is LNHDA and CDR2 is SQIVND (reference sequence). Trimming took off 7 bases at V and 3 bases at J, with 9 bases between the two ends. CDR3 length: 13 residues. The CDR3, as DNA: TGTGCCAGTATTCAATTATACACCGGGGAGCTGTTTTTT. Amino acids: CASIQLYTGELFF. Together with reference TRBV19 and TRBJ2-2, the CDR3 gives the full variable domain: DGGITQSPKYLFRKEGQNVTLSCEQNLNHDAMYWYRQDPGQGLRLIYYSQIVNDFQKGDIAEGYSVSREKKESFPLTVTSAQKNPTAFYLCASIQLYTGELFFGEGSRLTVL.

CDR3 in DNA: TGCGCCAGCAGCTTGGATGTCAGGGGGCGGGAACAGTTCTTC. It encodes CASSLDVRGREQFF. This chain uses TRBV5-1 with TRBJ2-1; 8 nucleotides agree with TRBD1. This CDR3 spans 14 amino acids. Germline loops: CDR1 SGHRS, CDR2 YFSETQ. Trimming cost V 0 bases and J 13 bases; bases outside gene matches: 9.

The CDR3 sequence: CASSDLANTGELFF. DNA of the CDR3: TGTGCCAGCAGTGACCTCGCGAACACCGGGGAGCTGTTTTTT. The V gene is TRBV25-1, the J gene TRBJ2-2; D gene ambiguous. V lost 3 bases to trimming and J lost 0 bases, with 5 bases between them. The CDR3 has 14 amino acids. In germline, CDR1 is MGHDK, CDR2 SYGVNS.